A single T cell receptor (beta chain) is shown here with its context. Antigen unknown. This specimen comes from a study of cytomegalovirus exposure and HLA in healthy donors. PCR amplification relied on 60 Vbeta primers (plus 13 Jbeta primers). Method: immunoSEQ multiplex PCR; TCRdb's copy keeps in-frame clones and lacks some. The table shows around 50,000 clones, with 80% occurring only once. Study conclusions and caveats: A later analysis found TCR association rates differed by HLA locus, highest for DRB1 and lowest for HLA-C. Beyond CMV serostatus, there was no information to go on about immune exposure. A missense variant in DCLRE1C was later tied to TCR beta V- and J-gene trimming.

The source material was PBMCs. The receptor was derived from a man aged 25-45 years in good health and CMV-seropositive.

CDR3 nucleotide sequence: TGCGCCAGCAGCTTGCTACCTCCACCTTACGAGCAGTACTTC. This codes for CASSLLPPPYEQYF. The V and J genes are TRBV5-1 and TRBJ2-7; D is undetermined. Trimming left V 1 base short and J 4 bases short, with 12 bases between. The CDR3 runs 14 residues. The germline V gene has CDR1 SGHRS and CDR2 YFSETQ. Supplemented by reference TRBV5-1 and TRBJ2-7, the full variable domain reads KAGVTQTPRYLIKTRGQQVTLSCSPISGHRSVSWYQQTPGQGLQFLFEYFSETQRNKGNFPGRFSGRQFSNSRSEMNVSTLELGDSALYLCASSLLPPPYEQYFGPGTRLTVT.